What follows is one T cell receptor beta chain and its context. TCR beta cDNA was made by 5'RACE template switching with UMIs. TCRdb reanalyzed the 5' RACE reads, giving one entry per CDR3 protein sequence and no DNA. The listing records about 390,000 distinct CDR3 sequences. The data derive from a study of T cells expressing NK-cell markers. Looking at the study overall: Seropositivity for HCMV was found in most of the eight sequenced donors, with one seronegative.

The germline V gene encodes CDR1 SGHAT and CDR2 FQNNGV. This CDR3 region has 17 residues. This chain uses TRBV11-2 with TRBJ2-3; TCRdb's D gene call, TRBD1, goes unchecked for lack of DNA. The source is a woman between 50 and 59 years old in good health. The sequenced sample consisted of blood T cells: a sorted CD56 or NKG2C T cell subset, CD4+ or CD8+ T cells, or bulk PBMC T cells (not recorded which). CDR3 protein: CASSPSSADGNTDTQYF.